One and the same sample provided the 8 T cell receptor beta chains below, sequenced in a study of memory CD4+ T cells and cytomegalovirus serostatus. Using immunoSEQ multiplex PCR, the repertoire was profiled, and TCRdb retains in-frame clones only, with some absent. The sample has approximately 70,000 clones, roughly three quarters seen once. Single viable CD3+CD4+CD8-CD45RO+ cells were sorted as the memory CD4+ T cells. The sample consisted of memory CD4+ T cells from blood. The receptors derive from an adult in good health and CMV-seropositive.

The rearrangement joins TRBV2 to TRBJ2-7; D is ambiguous. Germline V CDR1 and CDR2: SNHLY, FYNNEI. This CDR3 contains 12 residues. Deletions cut 1 base from V and 6 bases from J, with 7 bases between. The CDR3 loop is CASSEGYSEQYF. DNA for the CDR3: TGTGCCAGCAGTGAAGGGTACTCCGAGCAGTACTTC.

This clone was seen only once. J is TRBJ2-3 and V is TRBV30; D gene ambiguous. V dropped 8 bases and J dropped 4 bases, with 19 bases sitting between them. Per germline, CDR1 GTSNPN and CDR2 SVGIG (reference sequence). CDR3 length equals 14 residues. CDR3 amino acids: CARKVGNGADTQYF. In nucleotides, the CDR3 is TGTGCCCGGAAGGTGGGGAATGGCGCAGATACGCAGTATTTT.

CDR3: CSVWDPFSSGANVLTF. In nucleotides, the CDR3 is TGCAGCGTTTGGGACCCCTTCAGCTCTGGGGCCAACGTCCTGACTTTC. The V call is TRBV29-1, the J call TRBJ2-6; D assignment may be TRBD1 or TRBD2 (5 bases each). V was pared by 5 bases and J by 0 bases, with 14 bases between. This CDR3 comprises 16 residues. Germline V gene lookup returns CDR1 SQVTM and CDR2 ANQGSEA. Looking up the rest from reference TRBV29-1 and TRBJ2-6 gives the full variable domain: SAVISQKPSRDICQRGTSLTIQCQVDSQVTMMFWYRQQPGQSLTLIATANQGSEATYESGFVIDKFPISRPNLTFSTLTVSNMSPEDSSIYLCSVWDPFSSGANVLTFGAGSRLTVL.

J is TRBJ2-5 and V is TRBV18; D might be TRBD1 or TRBD2, each matching 6 bases. V lost 6 bases, J lost 4 bases, and 18 bases lay in between. Germline CDR1 and CDR2: KGHSH and LQKENI. This CDR3 has 15 amino acids. Written as DNA, the CDR3 is TGTGCCAGCTCTCAAGGACAGAGCGGGTTAGAGACCCAGTACTTC. Translation: CASSQGQSGLETQYF.

The genes are TRBV5-4 and TRBJ1-1; D is undetermined. The CDR3 extends over 14 amino acids. Germline CDR1 SGHNT, CDR2 YYREEE (reference sequence). V was cut by 4 bases and J by 6 bases, with 16 bases left in between. In nucleotides, the CDR3 is TGTGCCAGCAGCCAAGACCGGGCAAACTCTGAAGCTTTCTTT. This translates into CASSQDRANSEAFF.

The rearrangement joins TRBV7-9 to TRBJ2-3; a weak D match, TRBD2 (6 bases). The V end was cut by 7 bases, the J end by 4 bases, with 12 bases between. Germline CDR1 reads SEHNR; CDR2 reads FQNEAQ (reference sequence). This CDR3 contains 13 residues. The CDR3 loop reads CASNGSGPDTQYF. The CDR3 DNA is TGTGCCAGCAACGGGAGCGGGCCAGATACGCAGTATTTT.

This chain joins TRBV6-7 and TRBJ2-7; 15 bases fit TRBD2. TRBV6-7 qualifies as an ORF whose function is uncertain. The CDR3 contains 17 residues. The junction had 13 bases not matched to a gene; V was cut back by 6 bases and J by 7 bases. The DNA of the CDR3 is TGTGCCAGCAGGCCCCGTGGACTAGCGGGAGGGGTGGGGGAGCAGTACTTC. This translates into CASRPRGLAGGVGEQYF.

This clone was counted only a few times. The chain recombines TRBV2 with TRBJ1-6, with 9 bases aligning to TRBD1. This CDR3 contains 14 residues. The V gene's germline CDR1 is SNHLY and CDR2 FYNNEI. V was pared by 7 bases and J by 10 bases, with 8 bases of the junction left unmatched. The CDR3 here is CASTPGQGRSPLHF. CDR3 in DNA: TGTGCCAGCACACCGGGACAGGGAAGATCACCCCTCCACTTT.